Following are 30 T cell receptor beta chains from one sample sequenced in a study of OX40 agonist ivuxolimab in advanced cancers. The library came from the immunoSEQ multiplex PCR assay. TCRdb carries this immuneACCESS record with in-frame sequences only. Its versions omit some clonotypes, under half of them owing to an unresolved V gene in the studies checked, with the rest unexplained. In this sample the table shows under 20,000 clones, under 65% of which occur a single time. The ten largest clones take up under 8.5% of the sample. The sequencing here drew on CD4+ or CD8+ T cells sorted from blood, taken in a trial of the OX40 agonist ivuxolimab. Receptors originate from an adult with an advanced solid tumor such as melanoma, head and neck, liver or kidney cancer.

The chain combines TRBV13 with TRBJ2-1; D possibly matches TRBD1 or TRBD2 (6 bases each). Trimming stripped 5 bases from V and 7 bases from J, with 21 bases between. The CDR3 covers 16 residues. Germline V gene lookup returns CDR1 PRHDT and CDR2 FYEKMQ (reference sequence). CDR3 bases: TGTGCCAGCAGCCCACCCGGATGGGGGGCGGAGAATGAGCAGTTCTTC. Amino acid sequence: CASSPPGWGAENEQFF.

V usage is TRBV7-9 and J usage is TRBJ1-2, with D hard to call. CDR1 and CDR2 (germline): SEHNR, FQNEAQ (reference sequence). Trimming left V 2 bases short and J 3 bases short, with 13 bases between. The CDR3 has 15 residues. The CDR3 DNA sequence: TGTGCCAGCAGCTTAAGCACCGGGAAATACTATGGCTACACCTTC. Its translation: CASSLSTGKYYGYTF.

The rearrangement joins TRBV29-1 to TRBJ2-7, with 11 bases matching TRBD1. CDR1 and CDR2 (germline): SQVTM, ANQGSEA. V lost 0 bases and J lost 4; bases outside the gene matches: 5. The CDR3 extends over 15 amino acids. The CDR3, as DNA: TGCAGCGTTGAAGATACCGGGACAGGGGGGTACGAGCAGTACTTC. This sequence encodes CSVEDTGTGGYEQYF.

The rearrangement uses TRBV23-1 and TRBJ2-7; D might be TRBD1 or TRBD2, each matching 5 bases. TRBV23-1 is treated as an ORF (open reading frame) with a function not yet certain. V lost 0 bases and J 5 bases, leaving 11 bases between the germline ends. This CDR3 has 14 amino acids. In DNA form, the CDR3 reads TGCGCCAGCAGTCAATCGTATTGGGACCACGAGCAGTACTTC. This codes for CASSQSYWDHEQYF.

The rearrangement uses TRBV4-3 and TRBJ2-7, with D possibly matching TRBD2 (6 bases). Germline loops: CDR1 LGHNA, CDR2 YSLEER. The germline V and J ends were trimmed by 0 bases and 3 bases, with 9 bases remaining between them. The CDR3 contains 14 residues. The CDR3, as DNA: TGCGCCAGCAGCCAAGAGGCGGGGAACTACGAGCAGTACTTC. Its translation is CASSQEAGNYEQYF.

The rearrangement links TRBV5-6 to TRBJ2-7; D is perhaps TRBD1 or TRBD2 (7 bases each). Germline V lookup: CDR1 SGHDT, CDR2 YYEEEE. V lost 4 bases and J lost 3, with 14 bases in between. The CDR3 length is 14 residues. The chain's CDR3 is CASSLGGDSYEQYF. In DNA, the CDR3 is TGTGCCAGCAGCCTAGGGGGGGACAGCTACGAGCAGTACTTC.

The rearrangement links TRBV6-5 to TRBJ1-1, with D unresolved. Per germline, CDR1 MNHEY and CDR2 SVGAGI. Trimming took off 8 bases at V and 5 bases at J, with 9 bases between the two ends. This CDR3 contains 11 residues. This CDR3 reads CASVLGTEAFF. The CDR3 DNA sequence: TGTGCCAGCGTTCTGGGGACTGAAGCTTTCTTT.

V gene TRBV5-4 combines with J gene TRBJ2-3, with 11 bases identical to TRBD2. This CDR3 has 15 residues. V shed 5 bases, J shed 6 bases, and the junction held 8 bases outside the gene matches. In germline, CDR1 is SGHNT, CDR2 YYREEE (reference sequence). CDR3 residues: CASRPSGGLLDTQYF. Written as DNA, the CDR3 is TGTGCCAGCAGACCTAGCGGGGGGTTGCTGGATACGCAGTATTTT.

V and J are TRBV19 and TRBJ2-1; D not resolved. Trimming removed 3 bases at V and 0 bases at J, with 6 bases between. In germline, CDR1 is LNHDA, CDR2 SQIVND (reference sequence). The CDR3 contains 14 residues. This CDR3 reads CASSISSSYNEQFF. The CDR3 region has the DNA TGTGCCAGTAGTATCTCCAGCTCCTACAATGAGCAGTTCTTC.

The V call is TRBV4-1, the J call TRBJ2-2; D not resolved. CDR1 and CDR2 (germline): MGHRA, YSYEKL. With 0 bases removed from V and 0 bases from J, the gap between germline ends came to 8 bases. CDR3 length: 16 residues. The CDR3 spells CASSQDGQSNTGELFF. The DNA of the CDR3 is TGCGCCAGCAGCCAAGATGGGCAGTCGAACACCGGGGAGCTGTTTTTT.

The chain is built from TRBV7-2 and TRBJ2-2, with 11 positions matching TRBD2. The V gene's germline CDR1 is SGHTA and CDR2 FQGNSA. V lost 3 bases to trimming and J lost 0 bases; unmatched junction nucleotides: 3. CDR3 size: 17 residues. The CDR3 nucleotides read TGTGCCAGCAGCTTTAGCGGGGGGGCGGCGAACACCGGGGAGCTGTTTTTT. Translated, it gives CASSFSGGAANTGELFF.

The chain recombines TRBV7-9 with TRBJ2-7; TRBD1 might be the D (6 bases). CDR3 length equals 13 residues. Trimming took off 4 bases at V and 6 bases at J, with 13 bases between the two ends. The germline gives CDR1 SEHNR, CDR2 FQNEAQ (reference sequence). CDR3 coding DNA: TGTGCCAGCAGCTCAGGGGTTACTGGCGAGCAGTACTTC. Amino acids: CASSSGVTGEQYF.

The gene calls are TRBV5-1 and TRBJ2-7; 13 bases are shared with TRBD2. The CDR3 spans 18 residues. Per germline, CDR1 SGHRS and CDR2 YFSETQ. Trimming at V came to 3 bases and at J to 2 bases, leaving 11 bases not matched to a gene. CDR3 residues: CASSYFQTSGGFAYEQYF. In DNA form, the CDR3 reads TGCGCCAGCAGCTACTTCCAGACTAGCGGGGGGTTCGCCTACGAGCAGTACTTC.

This clone occurred once. The chain combines TRBV2 with TRBJ2-1; TRBD2 agrees at 8 bases. Germline V gene sequence: CDR1 SNHLY, CDR2 FYNNEI. The CDR3 is 16 amino acids. V lost 5 bases to trimming and J lost 7 bases; unmatched junction nucleotides: 13. CDR3 region: CASSPPPLAGTNEQFF. The CDR3 bases are TGTGCCAGCAGTCCCCCCCCGCTAGCGGGCACTAATGAGCAGTTCTTC.

The V gene is TRBV5-4, the J gene TRBJ2-7, with 7 bases lining up with TRBD1. This CDR3 region has 13 residues. Germline CDR1 is SGHNT and CDR2 is YYREEE (reference sequence). V lost 0 bases, J lost 3 bases, and 0 bases stayed unmatched. CDR3 sequence: CASSLDRGYEQYF. Here the CDR3 DNA reads TGTGCCAGCAGCTTGGACAGGGGCTACGAGCAGTACTTC.

V is TRBV27 and J is TRBJ2-1; a weak D match, TRBD2 (6 bases). V was cut by 2 bases and J by 0 bases, with 8 bases left in between. Germline V gene data show CDR1 as MNHEY and CDR2 as SMNVEV (reference sequence). This CDR3 comprises 15 residues. CDR3 DNA: TGTGCCAGCAGTTTAGCGGGAAACTCCTACAATGAGCAGTTCTTC. Translated: CASSLAGNSYNEQFF.

A single count supports this clone. The gene calls are TRBV28 and TRBJ1-6, with D uncertain. The V and J ends lost 3 bases and 9 bases respectively, with 12 bases between them. Looked up from germline, CDR1 is MDHEN and CDR2 is SYDVKM. The CDR3 totals 14 residues. The CDR3, as DNA: TGTGCCAGCAGTTTGTCAGGATTGGGTTCACCCCTCCACTTT. Translating it yields CASSLSGLGSPLHF.

The rearrangement uses TRBV7-9 and TRBJ1-2; weak D call: TRBD1 (5 bases). Trimming left V 5 bases short and J 4 bases short, with 17 bases between. CDR3 length: 15 residues. CDR1 SEHNR and CDR2 FQNEAQ come from the germline V gene (reference sequence). The CDR3 nucleotides are TGTGCCAGCAGCACCCCTTTGGACATACTCTATGGCTACACCTTC. This sequence encodes CASSTPLDILYGYTF.

The chain employs TRBV2 and TRBJ2-2; no clear D. V was shortened by 6 bases and J by 6 bases, with 8 bases between the two germline ends. CDR3 length equals 12 residues. In germline, CDR1 is SNHLY, CDR2 FYNNEI. The DNA for the CDR3 is TGTGCCAGCAGGGGGATGGCCGGGGAGCTGTTTTTT. It is translated as CASRGMAGELFF.

The rearrangement uses TRBV7-9 and TRBJ2-7; possibly TRBD2 for D (6 bases). Germline V CDR1 and CDR2: SEHNR, FQNEAQ (reference sequence). CDR3 length: 14 residues. Trimming left V 1 base short and J 5 bases short, with 12 bases between. In DNA form, the CDR3 reads TGTGCCAGCAGCTTAGGGTGGGGCGGGGACGAGCAGTACTTC. It yields the protein CASSLGWGGDEQYF.

This chain joins TRBV5-6 and TRBJ2-7; tentative D call: TRBD1 (5 bases). This CDR3 region has 12 residues. CDR1 and CDR2 from the germline V gene are SGHDT and YYEEEE. V was cut by 2 bases and J by 3 bases, with 6 bases left in between. In DNA, the CDR3 is TGTGCCAGCAGCTTACAGGACTACGAGCAGTACTTC. The encoded protein is CASSLQDYEQYF.

This clone was seen a few times. Here the CDR3 reads CASSIGTGGYTIYF. DNA of the CDR3: TGTGCCAGTAGTATCGGGACAGGCGGTTACACCATATATTTT. This chain joins TRBV19 and TRBJ1-3, with 8 nucleotides matching TRBD1. J gave up 8 bases and V 3 bases, and 6 bases lay outside the gene matches. CDR3 length: 14 residues. Germline V CDR1 and CDR2: LNHDA, SQIVND (reference sequence).

By sample fraction, this clone is medium-sized. The chain links TRBV7-9 to TRBJ1-6; possible D gene TRBD1, 5 bases. The V gene's germline CDR1 is SEHNR and CDR2 FQNEAQ (reference sequence). The length of the CDR3 is 14 residues. V gave up 4 bases and J gave up 4 bases, with 8 bases separating them. The CDR3 bases are TGTGCCAGCAGCTCAGGGTGGTATAATTCACCCCTCCACTTT. Translating it yields CASSSGWYNSPLHF.

The chain joins TRBV7-9 to TRBJ1-5, with a possible D match to TRBD1 (5 bases). The germline V gene has CDR1 SEHNR and CDR2 FQNEAQ (reference sequence). The length of the CDR3 is 13 residues. V lost 7 bases and J lost 3, with 10 bases in between. CDR3 DNA sequence: TGTGCCAGCACCAGGGTTCTCAATCAGCCCCAGCATTTT. Amino acid sequence: CASTRVLNQPQHF.

The J gene is TRBJ1-5, the V gene TRBV7-6; weak D call: TRBD1 (6 bases). CDR1 and CDR2 (germline): SGHVS, FNYEAQ. The CDR3 consists of 17 residues. The V and J ends lost 6 bases and 4 bases respectively, with 22 bases between them. The CDR3 coding sequence is TGTGCCAGCAGACCTCCTTGGAGGACAGAAGAAAATCAGCCCCAGCATTTT. Encoded protein: CASRPPWRTEENQPQHF.

The chain combines TRBV9 with TRBJ1-1; no firm D call. The V gene's germline CDR1 is SGDLS and CDR2 YYNGEE. CDR3 length equals 11 residues. The ends were cut back, 4 bases at V and 4 bases at J, with 5 bases in the middle. The CDR3 loop is CASSPLTEAFF. As DNA, the CDR3 is TGTGCCAGCAGCCCGCTCACTGAAGCTTTCTTT.

The V call is TRBV9, the J call TRBJ2-3, with a weak D call TRBD2 (6 bases). CDR3 length: 16 amino acids. V shed 2 bases and J shed 1 base, with 14 bases lying between them. Germline loops: CDR1 SGDLS, CDR2 YYNGEE. This CDR3 reads CASSVHWGEGTDTQYF. CDR3 coding DNA: TGTGCCAGCAGCGTCCATTGGGGGGAAGGCACAGATACGCAGTATTTT. The variable domain in full, completed from reference TRBV9 and TRBJ2-3, reads DSGVTQTPKHLITATGQRVTLRCSPRSGDLSVYWYQQSLDQGLQFLIQYYNGEERAKGNILERFSAQQFPDLHSELNLSSLELGDSALYFCASSVHWGEGTDTQYFGPGTRLTVL.

The chain uses TRBV4-1 and TRBJ2-5; unclear D gene. The tail of the sequence fits TRBJ2-7 better, so the J call may be wrong. CDR3 size: 13 residues. CDR1 and CDR2 from the germline V gene are MGHRA and YSYEKL. The CDR3 DNA follows: TGCGCCAGCAGCCAAGGCAAGGGCTACGAGCAGTACTTC. Its protein is CASSQGKGYEQYF.

The chain uses TRBV5-1 and TRBJ2-5, with 9 bases identical to TRBD2. The CDR3 spans 17 residues. Germline CDR1 reads SGHRS; CDR2 reads YFSETQ. V shed 6 bases, J shed 2 bases, and the junction held 14 bases outside the gene matches. Here the CDR3 reads CASTLNPSGDTQETQYF. The CDR3 coding sequence is TGCGCCAGCACCTTAAACCCTAGCGGGGATACTCAAGAGACCCAGTACTTC.

The chain uses TRBV19 and TRBJ1-6, with D unclear. CDR1 and CDR2 (germline): LNHDA, SQIVND (reference sequence). This CDR3 has 15 amino acids. Deletions cut 0 bases from V and 0 bases from J, with 3 bases between. In DNA, the CDR3 is TGTGCCAGTAGTATAGACGGCTCCTATAATTCACCCCTCCACTTT. Translation: CASSIDGSYNSPLHF.